The next 23 T cell receptor beta chains were all read from a single sample in a study of type 1 and type 2 diabetes patients. Genomic DNA was the PCR template. A primer set of 30 forward and 13 reverse primers amplified the CDR3. TCRdb analysed the multiplex PCR reads with MiXCR anew, one entry per CDR3 protein. Of 250,000 or so distinct CDR3 sequences in the sample, roughly 48% were seen once. The sequenced sample was peripheral blood mononuclear cells (PBMCs). These receptors were obtained from a man aged 18 to 30 with type 2 diabetes.

This clonotype was counted ten times or more. This sequence joins TRBV19 and TRBJ2-6; D gene uncertain. This CDR3 comprises 13 residues. CDR1 is LNHDA and CDR2 is SQIVND in the germline V gene (reference sequence). The germline V and J ends were trimmed by 7 bases and 3 bases, with 7 bases remaining between them. The CDR3 loop reads CASNVGGANVLTF. In nucleotides, the CDR3 is TGTGCCAGTAACGTCGGTGGGGCCAACGTCCTGACTTTC.

CDR3 sequence: CAWSGLQLGYTF. CDR3 nucleotide sequence: TGTGCCTGGAGTGGGCTACAGCTGGGCTACACCTTC. J is TRBJ1-2 and V is TRBV30; no definite D call. The CDR3 totals 12 residues. With 1 base removed from V and 8 bases from J, the gap between germline ends came to 11 bases. Germline assignment: CDR1 GTSNPN and CDR2 SVGIG (reference sequence).

J is TRBJ2-1 and V is TRBV9; weak D call: TRBD1 (5 bases). The CDR3 length is 14 residues. The V end lost 0 bases, the J end lost 3 bases, and 7 bases lay between the germline ends. Germline lookup yields CDR1 SGDLS and CDR2 YYNGEE. The CDR3 here is CASSVEGDYNEQFF. In nucleotides, the CDR3 is TGTGCCAGCAGCGTAGAAGGGGACTACAATGAGCAGTTCTTC.

The chain links TRBV14 to TRBJ2-7; 12 nucleotides align to TRBD2. Germline values: CDR1 SGHDN, CDR2 FVKESK. V shed 1 base and J 1 base; nucleotides not matched to a gene: 11. The CDR3 consists of 19 residues. The CDR3 DNA sequence: TGTGCCAGCAGCCAAGGGTGGCTAGCGGGAGGGCCCTCGTCCTACGAGCAGTACTTC. Translating gives CASSQGWLAGGPSSYEQYF.

There are a few counts of this clonotype. The chain uses TRBV7-8 and TRBJ1-2, with D tentatively TRBD1 (6 bases). Germline V CDR1 and CDR2: SGHVS, FQNEAQ. The CDR3 has 15 residues. Trimming pared 6 bases from V and 0 bases from J, leaving 14 bases between. CDR3 in amino acids: CASRGTGISNYGYTF. The CDR3 DNA sequence: TGTGCCAGCAGGGGAACAGGGATTTCTAACTATGGCTACACCTTC.

Details on this clonotype: One end of the junction is discordant with germline, which a read error may explain. This chain uses TRBV15 with TRBJ2-5; possible D gene TRBD2, 6 bases. The germline CDR1 and CDR2 sequences are LNHNV and YYDKDF (reference sequence). This CDR3 comprises 15 residues. Written as DNA, the CDR3 is TGTGCCACCAGCAGAACCTGGGGACTTCAAGAGGCCCAGTACTTC. Its translation: CATSRTWGLQEAQYF.

In this sample, this clonotype turned up a few times. The rearrangement joins TRBV4-1 to TRBJ2-7; TRBD2 agrees at 10 bases. The CDR3 is 18 residues long. With V trimmed by 1 base and J by 1 base, 10 bases remained unmatched. CDR1 is MGHRA, CDR2 YSYEKL, per germline. In DNA form, the CDR3 reads TGCGCCAGCAGCCAAGGGACAGCGGGAGGGCCCATGTCCTACGAGCAGTACTTC. The encoded protein is CASSQGTAGGPMSYEQYF.

The chain has TRBV20-1 and TRBJ2-5; no firm D call. V was shortened by 2 bases and J by 5 bases, with 9 bases between the two germline ends. Germline assignment: CDR1 DFQATT and CDR2 SNEGSKA (reference sequence). This CDR3 spans 12 amino acids. The CDR3 sequence: CSARLFEETQYF. CDR3 sequence (DNA): TGCAGTGCTAGACTGTTTGAGGAGACCCAGTACTTC.

The count of this clonotype is one. The V gene is TRBV6-1, the J gene TRBJ2-1; no clear D gene. Germline CDR1 MNHNS, CDR2 SASEGT. There are 13 residues in the CDR3. V lost 3 bases and J lost 8, with 11 bases in between. The CDR3 nucleotides read TGTGCCAGCAGTGAGCTCGAAGGAGATGAGCAGTTCTTC. Protein: CASSELEGDEQFF.

This chain links TRBV12-3 or TRBV12-4 with TRBJ2-5; D remains unclear. The V end lost 2 bases, the J end lost 2 bases, and 15 bases lay between the germline ends. This CDR3 comprises 16 residues. The CDR3 here is CASSLFRRVGQETQYF. The CDR3 nucleotides are TGTGCCAGCAGTTTATTCCGTAGGGTGGGTCAAGAGACCCAGTACTTC.

The rearrangement uses TRBV6-6 and TRBJ1-1, with TRBD1 matching over 10 bases. Germline trimming cut 10 bases from V and 1 base from J; bases unmatched to any gene: 6. Germline V gene sequence: CDR1 MNHNY, CDR2 SVGAGI (reference sequence). The CDR3 sequence is 14 residues long. The CDR3 protein is CATRTGGSNTEAFF. The CDR3, as DNA: TGTGCCACAAGGACAGGGGGATCGAACACTGAAGCTTTCTTT.

The table lists this clonotype with a few counts. The V gene is TRBV7-3, the J gene TRBJ2-3; D unresolved. Deletions cut 5 bases from V and 6 bases from J, with 15 bases between. CDR3 length equals 14 residues. The germline CDR1 and CDR2 sequences are SGHTA and FQGTGA. Written as DNA, the CDR3 is TGTGCCAGCAGCCTGGACGGCTCCTGGGATACGCAGTATTTT. This encodes CASSLDGSWDTQYF.

Turning to this clonotype: Relative to the germline gene, one junction end is altered; a read error may explain this. The V gene is TRBV5-1, the J gene TRBJ2-7; D may be TRBD2 (6 bases). The CDR3 has 16 amino acids. CDR1 SGHRS and CDR2 YFSETQ come from the germline V gene. Written as DNA, the CDR3 is TGCGCCAGCAGCCTTCCGGTTCTTGGAGGGTCCTACGAGCGGTACTTC. Translated: CASSLPVLGGSYERYF.

A few counts support this clonotype. The chain links TRBV6-5 to TRBJ1-2; D unresolved. There are 13 residues in the CDR3. V lost 0 bases and J 4 bases, leaving 6 bases between the germline ends. In germline, CDR1 is MNHEY, CDR2 SVGAGI. The chain's CDR3 is CASSYSTSYGYTF. CDR3 DNA: TGTGCCAGCAGTTACTCTACCTCCTATGGCTACACCTTC.

This clonotype has only one observation. The chain links TRBV19 to TRBJ2-2; D is unclear. From germline, CDR1 is LNHDA and CDR2 SQIVND (reference sequence). The CDR3 runs to 11 residues. CDR3 bases: TGTGCGTCAGCGTCCACCGGGGAGCTGTTTTTT. The encoded protein is CASASTGELFF.

This clonotype has only a few counts. This sequence joins TRBV5-1 and TRBJ1-1, with D possibly matching TRBD1 (6 bases). Trimming took 2 bases from V and 5 from J, leaving 10 bases between them. The CDR3 loop spans 13 amino acids. Germline assignment: CDR1 SGHRS and CDR2 YFSETQ. CDR3 region: CASSLTQGTEAFF. The CDR3, as DNA: TGCGCCAGCAGCTTAACACAGGGAACTGAAGCTTTCTTT.

Only a few counts were recorded for this clonotype. The chain recombines TRBV30 with TRBJ2-7; either TRBD1 or TRBD2 may fit D (5 bases each). The CDR3 consists of 12 residues. Trimming stripped 5 bases from V and 7 bases from J, with 15 bases between. Germline CDR1 is GTSNPN and CDR2 is SVGIG (reference sequence). The CDR3 region has the DNA TGTGCCTGGGCCCCGGGGACCGGGGAGCAGTACTTC. The encoded protein is CAWAPGTGEQYF.

The chain recombines TRBV3-1 with TRBJ1-2; D unresolved. Germline V gene lookup returns CDR1 LGHDT and CDR2 YNNKEL (reference sequence). V was clipped by 4 bases and J by 3 bases, with 9 bases between them. The CDR3 spans 13 residues. The DNA for the CDR3 is TGTGCCAGCAGCCGCGACTTCTACTATGGCTACACCTTC. It codes for CASSRDFYYGYTF.

This clonotype has more than one count but fewer than ten. This chain connects TRBV7-3 to TRBJ1-6; tentative D call: TRBD1 (6 bases). With 5 bases removed from V and 7 bases from J, the gap between germline ends came to 12 bases. The CDR3 runs to 14 residues. Looked up from germline, CDR1 is SGHTA and CDR2 is FQGTGA. CDR3 loop: CASSLRDKNSPLHF. CDR3 nucleotides: TGTGCCAGCAGCCTCCGGGACAAGAATTCACCCCTCCACTTT.

The chain recombines TRBV28 with TRBJ1-1; D gene ambiguous. Trimming stripped 8 bases from V and 4 bases from J, with 11 bases between. This CDR3 has 12 amino acids. Germline V lookup: CDR1 MDHEN, CDR2 SYDVKM. The CDR3 DNA reads as TGTGCCAGCTTTATCTTGGGCACTGAAGCTTTCTTT. Amino acids: CASFILGTEAFF.

Note on this clonotype: A junction end diverges from the germline sequence, so it may reflect a read error. The V gene is TRBV6-4, the J gene TRBJ2-5; D remains unclear. This CDR3 contains 12 residues. CDR1 and CDR2 from the germline V gene are MRHNA and SNTAGT. DNA for the CDR3: TGTGCCACCAGTGATACCCAAGAGATCCAGTACTTC. It encodes CATSDTQEIQYF.

This clonotype was seen just once. A single base separates this from a much larger clone, so it may be a read error. This chain joins TRBV19 and TRBJ2-5, with 9 bases aligning to TRBD1. Germline assignment: CDR1 LNHDA and CDR2 SQIVND (reference sequence). Unmatched junction bases numbered 7, after V lost 6 bases and J lost 5 bases. The CDR3 has 14 amino acids. CDR3 DNA sequence: TGTGCCAGTAGGATGGCTGGGACAGGGGAGACCCAGTACTTC. It specifies CASRMAGTGETQYF.

This clonotype has only a few counts. The rearrangement uses TRBV6-6 and TRBJ1-2, with D perhaps TRBD1 (5 bases). This CDR3 has 13 amino acids. V was cut by 2 bases and J by 12 bases, with 16 bases left in between. CDR1 MNHNY and CDR2 SVGAGI come from the germline V gene (reference sequence). The CDR3 bases are TGTGCCAGCAGTTACGGGGGACGATCAATAGACACCTTC. Protein product: CASSYGGRSIDTF.